The next 28 T cell receptor beta chains were all read from a single sample in a study of blood T cell repertoires in COVID-19. Sequencing used immunoSEQ multiplex PCR; TCRdb keeps in-frame clones, though not all of them. This sample yields more than 150,000 clones, of which 78% are seen a single time; 15% to 20% belongs to the top ten. The sequenced material came from PBMCs or T cells enriched from blood (not recorded which). The receptors derive from a woman aged 45-60 years who had recovered from COVID-19.

To note about this clone: The junction differs from germline at one of its ends, possibly a read error. The rearrangement links TRBV2 to TRBJ2-7; 8 nucleotides match TRBD1. The CDR3 contains 11 residues. Germline V lookup: CDR1 SNHLY, CDR2 FYNNEI. The CDR3 loop is CASSERDRLTF. CDR3 in DNA: TGTGCCAGCAGTGAACGGGACAGGCTAACTTTC. The full variable domain, with the rest looked up from reference TRBV2 and TRBJ2-7, is EPEVTQTPSHQVTQMGQEVILRCVPISNHLYFYWYRQILGQKVEFLVSFYNNEISEKSEIFDDQFSVERPDGSNFTLKIRSTKLEDSAMYFCASSERDRLTFGPGTRLTVT.

The genes are TRBV7-3 and TRBJ2-1; a possible D gene is TRBD1 (5 bases). Between the trimmed V and J ends, which lost 5 bases and 6 bases, there was a span of 14 bases. CDR1 is SGHTA and CDR2 is FQGTGA in the germline V gene. The CDR3 runs to 14 residues. The CDR3 sequence: CASSPSQETNEQFF. CDR3 coding DNA: TGTGCCAGCAGCCCGTCACAGGAGACCAATGAGCAGTTCTTC.

Of note for this clone: The same CDR3 also results from other DNA sequences found in this sample. The chain joins TRBV29-1 to TRBJ1-5; D gene uncertain. Germline loops: CDR1 SQVTM, CDR2 ANQGSEA. CDR3 length: 13 amino acids. V was clipped by 4 bases and J by 2 bases, with 9 bases between them. The CDR3 spells CSVGGEGNQPQHF. CDR3 nucleotide sequence: TGCAGCGTTGGGGGAGAGGGCAATCAGCCCCAGCATTTT.

V is TRBV28 and J is TRBJ1-4; 8 bases line up with TRBD1. Germline V gene lookup returns CDR1 MDHEN and CDR2 SYDVKM. Losses at the gene ends were 2 bases for V and 8 bases for J; bases not matched to a gene: 7. The CDR3 has 15 amino acids. The CDR3 region has the DNA TGTGCCAGCAGTTTACCCGGACAGGGTGGCGAAAAACTGTTTTTT. Translated, it gives CASSLPGQGGEKLFF.

V usage is TRBV24-1 and J usage is TRBJ2-1; 11 bases align to TRBD1. With 5 bases clipped from V and 8 bases from J, the junction kept 10 bases outside the gene matches. The germline CDR1 and CDR2 sequences are KGHDR and SFDVKD. The CDR3 length is 16 residues. The CDR3 nucleotides read TGTGCCACCAGTGTAACCGGGACAGGGGGTAGCGATGAGCAGTTCTTC. Protein: CATSVTGTGGSDEQFF.

The CDR3 DNA sequence: TGTGCCACTTGGAGAGGGACCTACGAGCAGTACTTC. Translated: CATWRGTYEQYF. V usage is TRBV28 and J usage is TRBJ2-7; weak D call: TRBD2 (5 bases). In germline, CDR1 is MDHEN, CDR2 SYDVKM. Trimming removed 10 bases at V and 2 bases at J, with 12 bases between. CDR3 size: 12 residues.

V and J are TRBV3-1 (or the pseudogene TRBV3-2) and TRBJ2-5, with unresolved D. V was clipped by 3 bases and J by 2 bases, with 13 bases between them. The CDR3 extends over 15 amino acids. Germline V gene sequence: CDR1 LGHDT, CDR2 YNNKEL (reference sequence). CDR3 loop: CASSHFPRSQETQYF. DNA of the CDR3: TGTGCCAGCAGCCATTTCCCCAGGTCTCAAGAGACCCAGTACTTC.

This rearrangement joins TRBV28 to TRBJ2-1, with TRBD2 identical over 10 bases. The CDR3 runs 15 residues. CDR1 MDHEN and CDR2 SYDVKM come from the germline V gene. The junction had 7 bases not matched to a gene; V was cut back by 5 bases and J by 6 bases. The CDR3 protein is CASSQAGGPVNEQFF. The CDR3, as DNA: TGTGCCAGCAGTCAAGCGGGAGGGCCCGTCAATGAGCAGTTCTTC.

The genes are TRBV19 and TRBJ2-5; 7 bases line up with TRBD2. Trimming at V came to 5 bases and at J to 5 bases, leaving 5 bases not matched to a gene. There are 13 residues in the CDR3. CDR1 LNHDA and CDR2 SQIVND come from the germline V gene (reference sequence). CDR3 sequence (DNA): TGTGCCAGTAGTTCTAGCGGAAGGGAGACCCAGTACTTC. Encoded protein: CASSSSGRETQYF.

The chain uses TRBV28 and TRBJ2-7, with D possibly TRBD1 on 5 matching bases. This CDR3 is 13 amino acids long. Germline CDR1 and CDR2: MDHEN and SYDVKM. Trimming shortened V by 6 bases and J by 0 bases, and 9 bases separated the two germline ends. CDR3 coding DNA: TGTGCCAGCAGGCCAGGGTACTCCTACGAGCAGTACTTC. As protein: CASRPGYSYEQYF.

The chain joins TRBV7-3 to TRBJ2-2; weak D call: TRBD2 (5 bases). The CDR3 covers 15 residues. V dropped 0 bases and J dropped 2 bases, with 7 bases sitting between them. CDR1 is SGHTA, CDR2 FQGTGA, per germline. The CDR3 DNA sequence: TGTGCCAGCAGCTTAACCAGCGGAAACACCGGGGAGCTGTTTTTT. As protein: CASSLTSGNTGELFF. Drawing the rest from reference TRBV7-3 and TRBJ2-2, the complete variable domain is GAGVSQTPSNKVTEKGKYVELRCDPISGHTALYWYRQSLGQGPEFLIYFQGTGAADDSGLPNDRFFAVRPEGSVSTLKIQRTERGDSAVYLCASSLTSGNTGELFFGEGSRLTVL.

The chain employs TRBV28 and TRBJ1-2, with TRBD1 as a possible D gene (5 bases). The V and J ends lost 6 bases and 6 bases respectively, with 17 bases between them. The CDR3 has 14 amino acids. CDR1 MDHEN and CDR2 SYDVKM come from the germline V gene. For the CDR3, the DNA is TGTGCCAGCAGCAGGACACAAAAGTCCAATGGCTACACCTTC. Its translation: CASSRTQKSNGYTF.

The chain joins TRBV7-8 to TRBJ2-2, with 8 bases that match TRBD2. Trimming cost V 6 bases and J 1 base; bases outside gene matches: 4. Germline lookup yields CDR1 SGHVS and CDR2 FQNEAQ. The CDR3 covers 15 residues. CDR3 loop: CASRLAEVNTGELFF. DNA of the CDR3: TGTGCCAGCAGACTAGCGGAGGTGAACACCGGGGAGCTGTTTTTT.

The chain couples TRBV18 to TRBJ2-2; no firm D call. V was pared by 2 bases and J by 1 base, with 5 bases between. The CDR3 sequence is 14 residues long. CDR1 and CDR2 from the germline V gene are KGHSH and LQKENI. The CDR3, as DNA: TGTGCCAGCTCACCAATCCAGAACACCGGGGAGCTGTTTTTT. Translation gives CASSPIQNTGELFF.

The J gene is TRBJ1-2, the V gene TRBV7-9, with D perhaps TRBD1 (5 bases). Between the trimmed V and J ends, which lost 3 bases and 0 bases, there was a span of 8 bases. CDR1 is SEHNR and CDR2 is FQNEAQ in the germline V gene (reference sequence). CDR3 length: 14 amino acids. DNA for the CDR3: TGTGCCAGCAGCTTTGGAGGGGCTAACTATGGCTACACCTTC. It encodes CASSFGGANYGYTF.

The chain combines TRBV19 with TRBJ2-1, with D tentatively TRBD2 (7 bases). V gave up 3 bases and J gave up 9 bases, with 9 bases separating them. Germline CDR1 is LNHDA and CDR2 is SQIVND (reference sequence). The CDR3 has 12 residues. The CDR3 is CASSIGGLEQFF. Here the CDR3 DNA reads TGTGCCAGTAGTATCGGGGGGCTTGAGCAGTTCTTC.

The V gene is TRBV4-1, the J gene TRBJ2-2; 15 bases line up with TRBD2. Trimming removed 0 bases from V and 4 bases from J; junction bases left unmatched: 6. Germline CDR1 is MGHRA and CDR2 is YSYEKL. This CDR3 has 19 residues. DNA of the CDR3: TGCGCCAGCAGCCAAGATCTAGGGACTAGCGGGGGGACCACCGGGGAGCTGTTTTTT. This translates into CASSQDLGTSGGTTGELFF.

V is TRBV5-6 and J is TRBJ2-7; weak D call: TRBD1 (6 bases). Germline V gene lookup returns CDR1 SGHDT and CDR2 YYEEEE. The CDR3 has 14 amino acids. V shed 4 bases and J shed 2 bases, with 13 bases lying between them. The CDR3 DNA is TGTGCCAGCAGCAACCCCAGGGGCGCCTACGAGCAGTACTTC. Amino acids: CASSNPRGAYEQYF.

This chain joins TRBV5-6 and TRBJ2-7, with 7 bases fitting TRBD1. After removal of 2 bases from V and 2 bases from J, the junction contained 1 base not matched to a gene. Germline V lookup: CDR1 SGHDT, CDR2 YYEEEE. CDR3 length: 13 residues. In DNA, the CDR3 is TGTGCCAGCAGCTTTCAGGGGGCCTACGAGCAGTACTTC. Translated: CASSFQGAYEQYF. The variable domain in full, with the rest retrieved from reference TRBV5-6 and TRBJ2-7, is DAGVTQSPTHLIKTRGQQVTLRCSPKSGHDTVSWYQQALGQGPQFIFQYYEEEERQRGNFPDRFSGHQFPNYSSELNVNALLLGDSALYLCASSFQGAYEQYFGPGTRLTVT.

The chain employs TRBV18 and TRBJ2-2; D is perhaps TRBD2 (5 bases). The germline CDR1 and CDR2 sequences are KGHSH and LQKENI. The CDR3 runs 15 residues. The germline V and J ends were trimmed by 2 bases and 4 bases, with 11 bases remaining between them. This CDR3 is CASSPGGYGTGELFF. CDR3 sequence (DNA): TGTGCCAGCTCACCAGGCGGGTATGGCACCGGGGAGCTGTTTTTT. The full variable domain, with the rest looked up from reference TRBV18 and TRBJ2-2, is NAGVMQNPRHLVRRRGQEARLRCSPMKGHSHVYWYRQLPEEGLKFMVYLQKENIIDESGMPKERFSAEFPKEGPSILRIQQVVRGDSAAYFCASSPGGYGTGELFFGEGSRLTVL.

The J gene is TRBJ1-3, the V gene TRBV5-1; D may be TRBD1 (5 bases). V was pared by 2 bases and J by 0 bases, with 9 bases between. The CDR3 is 15 amino acids. Germline V gene lookup returns CDR1 SGHRS and CDR2 YFSETQ. The chain's CDR3 is CASSFADSSGNTIYF. The CDR3 region has the DNA TGCGCCAGCAGCTTTGCCGACAGCTCTGGAAACACCATATATTTT. Variable domain in full (rest from reference TRBV5-1 and TRBJ1-3): KAGVTQTPRYLIKTRGQQVTLSCSPISGHRSVSWYQQTPGQGLQFLFEYFSETQRNKGNFPGRFSGRQFSNSRSEMNVSTLELGDSALYLCASSFADSSGNTIYFGEGSWLTVV.

CDR3 sequence reads: CASSFWGRQYEQYF. DNA of the CDR3: TGTGCCAGCAGTTTCTGGGGCCGACAGTACGAGCAGTACTTC. The chain has TRBV28 and TRBJ2-7; TRBD1 is a possible D gene (5 bases). Germline V lookup: CDR1 MDHEN, CDR2 SYDVKM. This CDR3 is 14 amino acids long. V was pared by 3 bases and J by 4 bases, with 13 bases between.

As DNA, the CDR3 is TGTGCCAGCAGTCGTTTAGGGGGCGATGAGCAGTTCTTC. The encoded protein is CASSRLGGDEQFF. The rearrangement links TRBV27 to TRBJ2-1; 7 nucleotides line up with TRBD1. V shed 5 bases and J 8 bases; nucleotides not matched to a gene: 6. The CDR3 loop spans 13 amino acids. Germline V gene lookup returns CDR1 MNHEY and CDR2 SMNVEV (reference sequence).

This sequence joins TRBV28 and TRBJ1-1; no reliable D call. The germline V and J ends were trimmed by 4 bases and 0 bases, with 15 bases remaining between them. Germline V lookup: CDR1 MDHEN, CDR2 SYDVKM. CDR3 size: 16 residues. The CDR3 loop is CASSSLKDGMNTEAFF. Written as DNA, the CDR3 is TGTGCCAGCAGTTCCCTTAAAGACGGGATGAACACTGAAGCTTTCTTT. Drawing the rest from reference TRBV28 and TRBJ1-1, the complete variable domain is DVKVTQSSRYLVKRTGEKVFLECVQDMDHENMFWYRQDPGLGLRLIYFSYDVKMKEKGDIPEGYSVSREKKERFSLILESASTNQTSMYLCASSSLKDGMNTEAFFGQGTRLTVV.

The V gene is TRBV3-1 (or the pseudogene TRBV3-2), the J gene TRBJ1-5; no firm D call. The CDR3 covers 14 residues. The V end lost 0 bases, the J end lost 3 bases, and 6 bases lay between the germline ends. Looked up from germline, CDR1 is LGHDT and CDR2 is YNNKEL (reference sequence). Here the CDR3 reads CASSQDAVNQPQHF. The CDR3 DNA reads as TGTGCCAGCAGCCAAGATGCAGTCAATCAGCCCCAGCATTTT.

This chain connects TRBV27 to TRBJ1-2, with D perhaps matching TRBD1 (6 bases). Deletions cut 5 bases from V and 2 bases from J, with 12 bases between. This CDR3 comprises 14 residues. From germline, CDR1 is MNHEY and CDR2 SMNVEV (reference sequence). CDR3 nucleotide sequence: TGTGCCAGCAGTCCGTATGACAGGAACTATGGCTACACCTTC. Encoded protein: CASSPYDRNYGYTF.

This chain joins TRBV5-1 and TRBJ2-2; D uncertain. Trimming took 7 bases from V and 0 from J, leaving 10 bases between them. The CDR3 totals 14 residues. Germline V CDR1 and CDR2: SGHRS, YFSETQ. The chain's CDR3 is CASQFIPNTGELFF. The CDR3 DNA sequence: TGCGCCAGCCAGTTTATCCCGAACACCGGGGAGCTGTTTTTT.

The chain combines TRBV7-2 with TRBJ2-7; TRBD2 agrees at 8 bases. With 0 bases clipped from V and 6 bases from J, the junction kept 10 bases outside the gene matches. The germline gives CDR1 SGHTA, CDR2 FQGNSA. There are 16 residues in the CDR3. CDR3 sequence reads: CASSLAGGGRAGEQYF. CDR3 in DNA: TGTGCCAGCAGCTTAGCCGGGGGGGGGCGAGCCGGCGAGCAGTACTTC.